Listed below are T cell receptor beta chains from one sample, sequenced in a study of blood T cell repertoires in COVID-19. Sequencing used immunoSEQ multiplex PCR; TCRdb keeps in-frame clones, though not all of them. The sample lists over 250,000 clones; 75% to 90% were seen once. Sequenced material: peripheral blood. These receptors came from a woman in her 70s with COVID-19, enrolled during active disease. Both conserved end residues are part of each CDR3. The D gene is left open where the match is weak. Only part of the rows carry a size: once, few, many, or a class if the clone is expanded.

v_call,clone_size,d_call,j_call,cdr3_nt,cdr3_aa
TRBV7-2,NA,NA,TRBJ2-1,TGTGCCAGCAGCCCCGGGACTCTGAGCGTGGGCAATGAGCAGTTCTTC,CASSPGTLSVGNEQFF
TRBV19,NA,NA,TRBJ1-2,TGTGCCAGTAGATTCACGACTCACTATGGCTACACCTTC,CASRFTTHYGYTF
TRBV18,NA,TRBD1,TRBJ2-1,TGTGCCAGCTCCCCACGGACAGGTGTGGGCAATGAGCAGTTCTTC,CASSPRTGVGNEQFF
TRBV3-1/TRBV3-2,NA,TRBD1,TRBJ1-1,TGTGCCAGCAGCCAAGCTTTTATCACAGGGGGCACTGAAGCTTTCTTT,CASSQAFITGGTEAFF
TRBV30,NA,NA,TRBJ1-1,TGTGCCTCGATGGGCGCGTTTGAAGCTTTCTTT,CASMGAFEAFF
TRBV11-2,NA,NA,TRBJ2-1,TGTGCCAGCAGCTTAGGCTGGCAGAACTACAATGAGCAGTTCTTC,CASSLGWQNYNEQFF
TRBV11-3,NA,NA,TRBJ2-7,TGTGCCAGCAGCTTAGACCCGCCTAACTCCCAATACTTC,CASSLDPPNSQYF
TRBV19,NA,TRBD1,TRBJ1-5,TGTGCCAGTAGCGAGGACAGGTGGAATCAGCCCCAGCATTTT,CASSEDRWNQPQHF
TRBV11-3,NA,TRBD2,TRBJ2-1,TGTGCCAGCAGCTTGGGACTAGCGGGAGGAGACAATGAGCAGTTCTTC,CASSLGLAGGDNEQFF
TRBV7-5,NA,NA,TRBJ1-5,TGTGCCAGAAGCTTATTCTGGACAGGTAATCAGCCCCAGCATTTT,CARSLFWTGNQPQHF
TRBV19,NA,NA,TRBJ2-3,TGTGCCAGTGGGGATACGCGGGTATGGGATACGCAGTATTTT,CASGDTRVWDTQYF
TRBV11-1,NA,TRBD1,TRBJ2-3,TGTGCCAGCAGTCGTACCGGGACAGGGGAAGATACGCAGTATTTT,CASSRTGTGEDTQYF
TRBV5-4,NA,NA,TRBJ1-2,TGTGCCAGCAGCTTGGCCTTCGGCCCCACGGGATATGGCTACACCTTC,CASSLAFGPTGYGYTF
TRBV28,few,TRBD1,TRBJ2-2,TGTGCCAGCAGAGTAGGGGGCTACGGGGAGCTGTTTTTT,CASRVGGYGELFF
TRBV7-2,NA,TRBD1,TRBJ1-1,TGTGCCAGCAGCTTAAACAGGGGGCTTTCTGAAGCTTTCTTT,CASSLNRGLSEAFF
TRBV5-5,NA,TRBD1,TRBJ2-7,TGTGCCAGCAGCTTAGGGACAGGGGGGTACGAGCAGTACTTC,CASSLGTGGYEQYF
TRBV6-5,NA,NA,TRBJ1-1,TGTGCCAGCAGTTATGGGCTCGGGGGGCTAGACACTGAAGCTTTCTTT,CASSYGLGGLDTEAFF
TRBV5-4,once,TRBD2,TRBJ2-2,TGTGCCAGCAGCTCTAGCGGGAGGCCCACCGGGGAGCTGTTTTTT,CASSSSGRPTGELFF
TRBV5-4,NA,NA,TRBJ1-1,TGTGCCAGCAGCTTAGGAGGTTTTACTGAAGCTTTCTTT,CASSLGGFTEAFF
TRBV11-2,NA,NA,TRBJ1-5,TGTGCCAGCAGCGAAAACTCGGGTCTCCCCCAGCATTTT,CASSENSGLPQHF
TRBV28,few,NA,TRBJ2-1,TGTGCCAGCAGTTTAAGCCAGCGGGAGCAGTTCTTC,CASSLSQREQFF
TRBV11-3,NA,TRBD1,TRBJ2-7,TGTGCCAGCAGCTTAGGAGGGGGCCAATACGAGCAGTACTTC,CASSLGGGQYEQYF
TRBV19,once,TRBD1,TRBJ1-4,TGTGCCAGCTCGGAGCCGGGACAGGGTTCCCTGTTTTTT,CASSEPGQGSLFF
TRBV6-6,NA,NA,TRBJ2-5,TGTGCCAGCAGATCGGGACTCACTTTGGGGTGGACCCAGTACTTC,CASRSGLTLGWTQYF
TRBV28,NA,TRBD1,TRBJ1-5,TGTGCCAGCAGGCCCAGGGGGCGCGGTCAGCCCCAGCATTTT,CASRPRGRGQPQHF
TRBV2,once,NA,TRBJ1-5,TGTGCCAGCACCCGAGGGGGGGGGAATCAGCCCCAGCATTTT,CASTRGGGNQPQHF
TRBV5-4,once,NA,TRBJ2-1,TGTGCCAGCGGAAAGGGGTACAATGAGCAGTTCTTC,CASGKGYNEQFF
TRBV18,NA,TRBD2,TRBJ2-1,TGTGCCAGCTCACCAAAAGCGGGAGGGGTTGAGCAGTTCTTC,CASSPKAGGVEQFF
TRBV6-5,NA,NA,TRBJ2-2,TGTGCCAGCAGTTACTCGATTAGCGGGAACACCGGGGAGCTGTTTTTT,CASSYSISGNTGELFF
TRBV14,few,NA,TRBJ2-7,TGTGCCAGCAGCCACAACTACGAGCAGTACTTC,CASSHNYEQYF
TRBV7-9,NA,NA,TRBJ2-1,TGTGCCAGCAGCCCCGACTGGGATGAGCAGTTCTTC,CASSPDWDEQFF
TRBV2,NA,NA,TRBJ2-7,TGTGCCAGCAGCGTAGACACCTACGAGCAGTACTTC,CASSVDTYEQYF
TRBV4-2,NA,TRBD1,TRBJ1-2,TGTGCCAGCAGCCAACCCGGACAGGGCGGTGGCTACACCTTC,CASSQPGQGGGYTF
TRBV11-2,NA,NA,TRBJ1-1,TGTGCCAGCAGGTCAATGAGGTTTGAAGCTTTCTTT,CASRSMRFEAFF
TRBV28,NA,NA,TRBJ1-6,TGTGCCAGCAGTTATTCTAGCTCCTATAATTCACCCCTCCACTTT,CASSYSSSYNSPLHF
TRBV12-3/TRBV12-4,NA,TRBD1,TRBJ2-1,TGTGCCAGCACCCTAAGGGACAGGGACGCGCAGTTCTTC,CASTLRDRDAQFF
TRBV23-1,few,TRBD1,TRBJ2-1,TGCGCCAGCAGCCTAAAATTAAGGGACAGCCTCTACAATGAGCAGTTCTTC,CASSLKLRDSLYNEQFF
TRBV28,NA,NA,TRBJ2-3,TGTGCCAGCAGTTTAGGCTTGAGCAGGGCCACGCAGTATTTT,CASSLGLSRATQYF
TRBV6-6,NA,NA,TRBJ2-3,TGTGCCAGCACCCCCCTGGCCACAGATACGCAGTATTTT,CASTPLATDTQYF
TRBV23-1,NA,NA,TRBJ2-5,TGCGCCAGCAACCGCAGGGGTGAAGAGACCCAGTACTTC,CASNRRGEETQYF
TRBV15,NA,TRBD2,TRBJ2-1,TGTGCCACCAGCGTAGCGGGACTAGCGATCTACAATGAGCAGTTCTTC,CATSVAGLAIYNEQFF
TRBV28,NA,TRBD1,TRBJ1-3,TGTGCCAGCAGGACGGGACAGGGAAGAAACACCATATATTTT,CASRTGQGRNTIYF
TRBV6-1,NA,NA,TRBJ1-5,TGTGCCAGCAGTGGACCACAGGGTTATTATAATCAGCCCCAGCATTTT,CASSGPQGYYNQPQHF
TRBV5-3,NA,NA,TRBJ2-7,TGTGCCAGAAGCTCGGGACACCAACACTACGAGCAGTACTTC,CARSSGHQHYEQYF
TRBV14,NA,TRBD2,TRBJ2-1,TGTGCCAGCAGCCAAGAGCCGGGAGGGATCAATGAGCAGTTCTTC,CASSQEPGGINEQFF
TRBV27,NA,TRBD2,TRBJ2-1,TGTGCCAGCAGTCGATCCGGGACTAGCGGAGCCTACAATGAGCAGTTCTTC,CASSRSGTSGAYNEQFF
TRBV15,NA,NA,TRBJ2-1,TGTGCCACCAGCGAAGGGCCCAGGGCCTACAATGAGCAGTTCTTC,CATSEGPRAYNEQFF
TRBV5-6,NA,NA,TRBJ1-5,TGTGCCAGCAGCTTAAGCGGGGTGGGGGGCACCTATCAGCCCCAGCATTTT,CASSLSGVGGTYQPQHF
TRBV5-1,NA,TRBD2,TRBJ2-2,TGCGCCAGCAGCGCGGCTACTAGCGGGAACACCGGGGAGCTGTTTTTT,CASSAATSGNTGELFF
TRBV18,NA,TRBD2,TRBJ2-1,TGTGCCAGCTCACGTGAGCTAGCGGGTGTGAGAAATGAGCAGTTCTTC,CASSRELAGVRNEQFF
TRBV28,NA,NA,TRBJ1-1,TGTGCCAGCAGTCCAGGGATCACTGAAGCTTTCTTT,CASSPGITEAFF
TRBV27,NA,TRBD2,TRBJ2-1,TGTGCCAGCAGGGGACTAGCGGTTTACAATGAGCAGTTCTTC,CASRGLAVYNEQFF